These T cell receptor beta chains were read from a single sample in a study of long-term antiretroviral therapy in people with HIV. Clones were sequenced by immunoSEQ multiplex PCR, and TCRdb holds only the in-frame ones, with some missing. The repertoire holds fewer than 35,000 clones, with approximately 78% as singletons. Sequenced material: unsorted PBMCs, taken 2.9 years after starting antiretroviral therapy. The origin of the receptors is a man in his fifties or sixties with HIV. CDR3s include the opening cysteine and the closing phenylalanine or tryptophan. D genes are given only for firm matches. Where a row states a size, it is once, few, many or the class of an expanded clone; other rows omit it.

cdr3_nt cdr3_aa j_call d_call v_call clone_size
TGTGCCAGCAGTTTTTCCCTGGGACGGTCAGACCTGAACACTGAAGCTTTCTTT CASSFSLGRSDLNTEAFF TRBJ1-1 . TRBV27 .
TGTGCCAGTACTTTCCGGACAGGGAGGAGCAATCAGCCCCAGCATTTT CASTFRTGRSNQPQHF TRBJ1-5 TRBD1 TRBV19 .
TGTGCCAGCAGTTACGTAGGCGATACGCAGTATTTT CASSYVGDTQYF TRBJ2-3 . TRBV27 .
TGTGCCAGCAGTTTAGGACCTGACTACGAGCAGTACTTC CASSLGPDYEQYF TRBJ2-7 . TRBV27 few
TGTGCCGTCGACAGGGCCTCCTACGAGCAGTACTTC CAVDRASYEQYF TRBJ2-7 TRBD1 TRBV6-1 .
TGTGCCAGCAGTTACGGAACGAACACTGAAGCTTTCTTT CASSYGTNTEAFF TRBJ1-1 . TRBV28 .
TGCAGCGCCTTACAGGGGGCATATGAGCAGTTCTTC CSALQGAYEQFF TRBJ2-1 TRBD1 TRBV29-1 .
TGCGCCAGCAGCGACTGGGGATACAGCTACGAGCAGTACTTC CASSDWGYSYEQYF TRBJ2-7 . TRBV5-1 .
TGTGCCAGCAGCTTAGAGGGGAGCTCTAATGAAAAACTGTTTTTT CASSLEGSSNEKLFF TRBJ1-4 . TRBV11-2 .
TGTGCCAGCAGTCACGGGCGGGGGACATATGGCTACACCTTC CASSHGRGTYGYTF TRBJ1-2 . TRBV28 .
TGTGCCAGCAGCTTAGAACCGCTGGAAGAAAAACTGTTTTTT CASSLEPLEEKLFF TRBJ1-4 . TRBV7-9 .
TGTGCCTGGAGTGTAAACAGCTTGAACACTGAAGCTTTCTTT CAWSVNSLNTEAFF TRBJ1-1 . TRBV30 .
TGCAGCGTTGTTAGCGAAGGGCCGAGCGAGCAGTACTTC CSVVSEGPSEQYF TRBJ2-7 . TRBV29-1 .
TGTGCCAGCAGTTTATCGATAGCCGGGGGCGCTCCGGCTTTCTTT CASSLSIAGGAPAFF TRBJ1-1 . TRBV27 .
TGTGCCAGCAGCTACGGCCAAGCGAGAGAGTACTTC CASSYGQAREYF TRBJ2-7 . TRBV5-6 once
TGTGCCAGCAGTTACTTGACAGCGAACACTGAAGCTTTCTTT CASSYLTANTEAFF TRBJ1-1 . TRBV6-5 .
TGTGCCAGCAGACGCAGGGAGTACGAGCAGTACTTC CASRRREYEQYF TRBJ2-7 . TRBV6-1 few
TGTGCCAGCAGCGCTTCCGGGACAGGGTGGCAGCCCCAGCATTTT CASSASGTGWQPQHF TRBJ1-5 TRBD1 TRBV7-2 .
TGTGCCAGCAGACGGGGGATCTTGGGAGAGACCCAGTACTTC CASRRGILGETQYF TRBJ2-5 . TRBV27 .
TGTGCCAGTAGGCCCAGGGGGGGGAAGAACACTGAAGCTTTCTTT CASRPRGGKNTEAFF TRBJ1-1 TRBD1 TRBV19 once
TGTGCCAGCAGTGACGGAAACAGGGTGAATGAGCAGTTCTTC CASSDGNRVNEQFF TRBJ2-1 . TRBV6-4 .
TGTGCCAGCAGGACGGCGGTCAGGGGGACAACTAACAAAGGGCCCTCCTACGAGCAGTACTTC CASRTAVRGTTNKGPSYEQYF TRBJ2-7 TRBD1 TRBV28 .
TGCGCCAGCAGCCAAAATCTAGGGGAGCAGTTCTTC CASSQNLGEQFF TRBJ2-1 . TRBV10-2 .
TGTGCCAGCAGTCCTCGAGCGGGGCCCTACGAGCAGTACTTC CASSPRAGPYEQYF TRBJ2-7 TRBD2 TRBV2 few
TGTGCCTGCATCAGGCCCGAGTCTGGAACCATATATTTT CACIRPESGTIYF TRBJ1-3 . TRBV6-1 .
TGCAGCGTTGTAACAGGCCTGGATGGCTACACCTTC CSVVTGLDGYTF TRBJ1-2 . TRBV29-1 .
TGTGCCAGCAGCTTAGATCGCCGAACAGCGGCCCTCAGCACAGATACGCAGTATTTT CASSLDRRTAALSTDTQYF TRBJ2-3 . TRBV11-2 .
TGTGCCAGCACCCCCGGGACAGTACTCACCGGGGAGCTGTTTTTT CASTPGTVLTGELFF TRBJ2-2 TRBD1 TRBV7-2 .
TGTGCCAGCAGCCCCTCAGGACCCTACGAGCAGTACTTC CASSPSGPYEQYF TRBJ2-7 . TRBV7-8 few
TGTGCCAGCAGTGAAAGGCGGGCCACACCTGTAAGCAATCAGCCCCAGCATTTT CASSERRATPVSNQPQHF TRBJ1-5 . TRBV6-1 .
TGTGCCAGCAGCCGGACAGGCGGTTACAATGAGCAGTTCTTC CASSRTGGYNEQFF TRBJ2-1 TRBD1 TRBV5-5 .
TGTGCCAGCGGGGAGAACACTGAAGCTTTCTTT CASGENTEAFF TRBJ1-1 . TRBV6-6 .
TGTGCCAGCACCCTTAAGGGCCGAGCAGATACGCAGTATTTT CASTLKGRADTQYF TRBJ2-3 . TRBV7-2 .
TGTGCCAGCAGTTTAAGAGGGGATCTTCCAACCTACGAGCAGTACTTC CASSLRGDLPTYEQYF TRBJ2-7 . TRBV28 .
TGTGCCAGCAGTGATTCAGGTTGGACTGAAGCTTTCTTT CASSDSGWTEAFF TRBJ1-1 . TRBV2 .
TGTGCCAGCAGCCCCTCCCCCGGGGGTGAGCAGTTCTTC CASSPSPGGEQFF TRBJ2-1 . TRBV6-6 few
TGCGCCAGCAGCCAAGTAGCAGGGGACACAGATACGCAGTATTTT CASSQVAGDTDTQYF TRBJ2-3 . TRBV4-1 once
TGTGCCTGGAGTCCGACAGGGGGAGCCTACGAGCAGTACTTC CAWSPTGGAYEQYF TRBJ2-7 TRBD1 TRBV30 few
TGCGCCAGCAGCTTCGGGGGGCTTGCTGGAAACACCATATATTTT CASSFGGLAGNTIYF TRBJ1-3 . TRBV5-1 .
TGTGCCAGCAGCTTAGGCCCCCGGACACTAGCCTACGAGCAGTACTTC CASSLGPRTLAYEQYF TRBJ2-7 . TRBV13 .
TGTGCCAGTAGTATCGCCCCAATTCAGGGATATGGCAATCAGCCCCAGCATTTT CASSIAPIQGYGNQPQHF TRBJ1-5 . TRBV19 .
TGTGCCAGCTCGGCTAGCGGGGCGACAGATACGCAGTATTTT CASSASGATDTQYF TRBJ2-3 TRBD2 TRBV11-3 .
TGTGCCAGCAGTCTGGACCCAGCCGCACGCGAAAAACTGTTTTTT CASSLDPAAREKLFF TRBJ1-4 . TRBV6-5 .
TGTGCCAGCACGGCGGCCAGGGGCACAGATACGCAGTATTTT CASTAARGTDTQYF TRBJ2-3 . TRBV27 once
TGTGCCAGCAGTTACCCCCCCTACGAGCAGTACTTC CASSYPPYEQYF TRBJ2-7 . TRBV6-6 .
TGTGCCAGCAGTGACTCGCTCGGGGGCGGCTACACCTTC CASSDSLGGGYTF TRBJ1-2 . TRBV6-4 .
TGTGCAAGTCGCCTATCTCGGGACAGGCGGAACACTGAAGCTTTCTTT CASRLSRDRRNTEAFF TRBJ1-1 . TRBV12-2 .
TGTGCCAGCAGTTTATGGGCAGGCACCGGGGAGCTGTTTTTT CASSLWAGTGELFF TRBJ2-2 . TRBV27 .